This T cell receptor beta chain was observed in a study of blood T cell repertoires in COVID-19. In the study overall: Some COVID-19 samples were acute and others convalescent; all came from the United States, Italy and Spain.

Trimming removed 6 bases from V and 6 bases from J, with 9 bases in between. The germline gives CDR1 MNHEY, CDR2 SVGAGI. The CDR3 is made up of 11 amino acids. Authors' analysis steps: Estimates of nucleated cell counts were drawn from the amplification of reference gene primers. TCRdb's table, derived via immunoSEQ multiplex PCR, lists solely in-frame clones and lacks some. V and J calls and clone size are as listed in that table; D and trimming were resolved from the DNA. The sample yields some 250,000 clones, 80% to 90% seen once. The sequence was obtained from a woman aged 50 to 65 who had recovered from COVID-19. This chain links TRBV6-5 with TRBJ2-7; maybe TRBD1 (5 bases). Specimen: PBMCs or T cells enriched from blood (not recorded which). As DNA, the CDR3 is TGTGCCAGCAGGCAGGGTACCGAGCAGTACTTC. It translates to CASRQGTEQYF.